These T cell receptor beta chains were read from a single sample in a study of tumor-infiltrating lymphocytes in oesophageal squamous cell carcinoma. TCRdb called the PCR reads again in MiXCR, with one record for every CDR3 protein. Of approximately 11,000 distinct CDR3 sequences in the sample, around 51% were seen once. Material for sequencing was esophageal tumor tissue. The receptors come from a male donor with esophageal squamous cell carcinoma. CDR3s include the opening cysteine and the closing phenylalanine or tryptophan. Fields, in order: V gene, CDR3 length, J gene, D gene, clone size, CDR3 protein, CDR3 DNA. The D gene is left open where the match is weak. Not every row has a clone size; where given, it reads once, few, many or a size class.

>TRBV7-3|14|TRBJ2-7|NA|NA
CASRADYLEYEQYF
TGTGCCAGCAGAGCCGATTACCTAGAGTACGAGCAGTACTTC
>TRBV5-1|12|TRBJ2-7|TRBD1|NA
CASSLGQNEQYF
TGCGCCAGCAGCCTGGGACAGAACGAGCAGTACTTC
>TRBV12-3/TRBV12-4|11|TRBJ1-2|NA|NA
CASSQVMGYTF
TGTGCCAGCAGCCAGGTCATGGGCTACACCTTC
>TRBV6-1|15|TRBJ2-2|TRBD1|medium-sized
CASSLRQGLTGELFF
TGTGCCAGCAGTTTAAGACAGGGCCTCACCGGGGAGCTGTTTTTT
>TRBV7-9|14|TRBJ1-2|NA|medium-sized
CASSLSSSNYGYTF
TGTGCCAGCAGCTTGAGTTCCAGTAACTATGGCTACACCTTC
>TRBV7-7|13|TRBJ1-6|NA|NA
CASSLGDGYEQYF
TGTGCTAGCAGCTTGGGGGACGGCTACGAGCAGTACTTT
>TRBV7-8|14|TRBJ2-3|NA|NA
CASSLMDRTDTQYF
TGTGCCAGCAGCTTAATGGATCGCACAGATACGCAGTATTTT
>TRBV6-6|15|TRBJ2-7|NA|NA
CASSLGGSFDYEQYF
TGTGCCAGCAGTCTTGGAGGGTCCTTCGACTACGAGCAGTACTTC
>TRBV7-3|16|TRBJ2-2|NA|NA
CASSLTVVGNTGELFF
TGTGCCAGCAGCTTAACGGTGGTCGGAAACACCGGGGAGCTGTTTTTT
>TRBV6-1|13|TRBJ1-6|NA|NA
CASSEQNNSPLHF
TGTGCCAGCAGTGAACAGAATAATTCACCCCTCCACTTT
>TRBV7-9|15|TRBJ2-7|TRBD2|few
CASSLDLAVHYEQYF
TGTGCCAGCAGCTTAGATCTAGCGGTTCACTACGAGCAGTACTTC
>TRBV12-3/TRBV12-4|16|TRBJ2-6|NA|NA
CASSDKESSGANVLTF
TGTGCCAGCAGTGACAAGGAGTCCTCTGGGGCCAACGTCCTGACTTTC
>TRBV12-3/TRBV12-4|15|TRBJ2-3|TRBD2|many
CASSFGGFSTDTQYF
TGTGCCAGCAGTTTCGGGGGGTTTAGCACAGATACGCAGTATTTT
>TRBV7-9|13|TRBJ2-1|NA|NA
CASSQGGGNEQFF
TGTGCCAGCAGCCAGGGTGGGGGGAATGAGCAGTTCTTC
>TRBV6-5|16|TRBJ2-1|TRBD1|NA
CASSQRTTGNYNEQFF
TGTGCCAGCAGTCAACGGACGACAGGGAACTACAATGAGCAGTTCTTC
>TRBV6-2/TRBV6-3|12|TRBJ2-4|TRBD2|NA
CASEVSGGAFNF
TGTGCCAGCGAAGTGTCCGGGGGGGCTTTTAACTTC
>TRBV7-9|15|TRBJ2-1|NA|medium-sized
CASSLGRQVTGEQFF
TGTGCCAGCAGCTTAGGGCGGCAGGTTACGGGTGAGCAGTTCTTC
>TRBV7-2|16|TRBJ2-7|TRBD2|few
CASSLNSGPQTYEQYF
TGTGCCAGCAGCTTGAATAGCGGGCCGCAAACCTACGAGCAGTACTTC
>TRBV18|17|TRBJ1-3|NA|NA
CASSPMGAVSSGNTIYF
TGTGCCAGCTCACCAATGGGAGCGGTTAGCTCTGGAAACACCATATATTTT
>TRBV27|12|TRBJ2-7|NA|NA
CASRSQGYEQYF
TGTGCCAGCAGGTCGCAGGGCTACGAGCAGTACTTC
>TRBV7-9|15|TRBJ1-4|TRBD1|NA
CASSLRTGSYEKLFF
TGTGCCAGCAGCTTAAGGACAGGCTCTTATGAAAAACTGTTTTTT
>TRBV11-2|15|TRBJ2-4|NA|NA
CASSLGTMAYNEQYF
TGTGCCAGCAGCTTAGGGACTATGGCCTACAATGAGCAGTACTTC
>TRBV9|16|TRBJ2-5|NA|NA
CASSVARIRFGETQYF
TGTGCCAGCAGCGTAGCTCGTATTAGATTTGGCGAGACCCAGTACTTC
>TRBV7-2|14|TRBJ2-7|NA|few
CASSLDLAFYEQYF
TGTGCCAGCAGCTTAGATTTGGCTTTCTACGAGCAGTACTTC
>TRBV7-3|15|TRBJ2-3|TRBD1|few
CASSPRTGAPDTQYF
TGTGCCAGCAGCCCCCGGACAGGGGCCCCGGATACGCAGTATTTT
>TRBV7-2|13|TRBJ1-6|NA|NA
CASSSRTYGTQYF
TGTGCCAGCAGCTCCAGGACGTATGGGACCCAGTACTTT
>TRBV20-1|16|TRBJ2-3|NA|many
CSARDTRGGGTDTQYF
TGCAGTGCTAGAGATACGAGGGGCGGAGGCACAGATACGCAGTATTTT
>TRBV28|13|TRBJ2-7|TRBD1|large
CATVGQGAAEQYF
TGTGCCACCGTGGGGCAGGGGGCAGCTGAGCAGTACTTC
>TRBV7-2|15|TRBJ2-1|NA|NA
CASSQGSSEYNEQFF
TGTGCCAGCAGCCAAGGGTCTAGCGAATACAATGAGCAGTTCTTC
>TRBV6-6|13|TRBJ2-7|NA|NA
CASSVKRSLEQYF
TGTGCCAGCAGTGTTAAGAGGAGTCTCGAGCAGTACTTC
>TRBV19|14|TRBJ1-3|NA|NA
CASSIGDSGNTIYF
TGTGCCAGTAGTATCGGGGATTCTGGAAACACCATATATTTT
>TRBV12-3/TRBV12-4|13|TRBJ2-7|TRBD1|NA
CASSQRDSLEQYF
TGTGCCAGCAGCCAAAGGGACAGTCTCGAGCAGTACTTC